The T cell receptor beta chain described here comes from a study of glioma-infiltrating T cells. This clonotype has a single count. The trim removed 6 bases at V and 4 bases at J, leaving 9 bases unmatched. This CDR3 contains 15 residues. The germline V gene has CDR1 LGHDT and CDR2 YNNKEL (reference sequence). The iRepertoire nested amplicon-rescue multiplex PCR amplified TCR alpha and beta CDR3s from RNA. For one-step reverse transcription and amplification, about 90-450 ng of tissue mRNA or PBMC total RNA was used. One entry per CDR3 protein results from TCRdb running MiXCR on the multiplex PCR reads. The table shows 170,000 or so distinct CDR3 sequences, with roughly 45% occurring only once.

Sequencing input: glioma tissue, nonneoplastic brain tissue, or PBMCs (not recorded which). V usage is TRBV3-1 and J usage is TRBJ2-4, with 7 bases matching TRBD2. The sequence came from a human donor with low-grade glioma or glioblastoma, undergoing nonglioma brain surgery, or in good health (not recorded which). The CDR3, as DNA: TGTGCCAGCAGGGGGGGGATTACCGATAAAAACATTCAGTACTTC. Its protein product is CASRGGITDKNIQYF.